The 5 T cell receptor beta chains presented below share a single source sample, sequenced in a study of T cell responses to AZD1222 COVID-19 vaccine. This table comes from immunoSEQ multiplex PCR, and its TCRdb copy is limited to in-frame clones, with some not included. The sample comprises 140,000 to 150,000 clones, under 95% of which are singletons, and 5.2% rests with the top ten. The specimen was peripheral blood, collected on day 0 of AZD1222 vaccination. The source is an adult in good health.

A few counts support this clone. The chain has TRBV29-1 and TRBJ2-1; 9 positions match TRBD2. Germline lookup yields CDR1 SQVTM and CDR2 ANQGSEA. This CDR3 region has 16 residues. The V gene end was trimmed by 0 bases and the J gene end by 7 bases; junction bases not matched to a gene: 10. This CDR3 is CSVEDPRRGGKNEQFF. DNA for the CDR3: TGCAGCGTTGAAGACCCCAGGCGGGGGGGCAAGAATGAGCAGTTCTTC.

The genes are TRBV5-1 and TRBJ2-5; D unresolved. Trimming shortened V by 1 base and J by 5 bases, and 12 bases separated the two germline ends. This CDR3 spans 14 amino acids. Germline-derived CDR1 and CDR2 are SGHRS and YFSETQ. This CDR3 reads CASSLNPGRETQYF. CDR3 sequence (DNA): TGCGCCAGCAGCTTGAACCCAGGTCGGGAGACCCAGTACTTC.

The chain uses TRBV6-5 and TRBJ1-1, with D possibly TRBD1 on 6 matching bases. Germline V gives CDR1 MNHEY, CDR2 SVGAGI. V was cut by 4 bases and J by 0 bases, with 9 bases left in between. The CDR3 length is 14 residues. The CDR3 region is CASSWGDMNTEAFF. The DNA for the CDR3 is TGTGCCAGCAGTTGGGGGGACATGAACACTGAAGCTTTCTTT.

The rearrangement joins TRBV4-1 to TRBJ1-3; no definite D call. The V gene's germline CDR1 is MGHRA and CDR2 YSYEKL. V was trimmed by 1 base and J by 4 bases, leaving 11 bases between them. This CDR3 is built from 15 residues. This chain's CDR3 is CASSQAADFGNTIYF. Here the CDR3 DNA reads TGCGCCAGCAGCCAAGCTGCAGATTTCGGAAACACCATATATTTT.

The CDR3 DNA sequence: TGTGCCAGCAGTTCGGTAGCGGGAGCAGATACGCAGTATTTT. Its translation: CASSSVAGADTQYF. V usage is TRBV28 and J usage is TRBJ2-3; 9 nucleotides align to TRBD2. J lost 4 bases, V lost 4 bases, and 3 bases had no gene match. Germline loops: CDR1 MDHEN, CDR2 SYDVKM. The CDR3 consists of 14 residues.